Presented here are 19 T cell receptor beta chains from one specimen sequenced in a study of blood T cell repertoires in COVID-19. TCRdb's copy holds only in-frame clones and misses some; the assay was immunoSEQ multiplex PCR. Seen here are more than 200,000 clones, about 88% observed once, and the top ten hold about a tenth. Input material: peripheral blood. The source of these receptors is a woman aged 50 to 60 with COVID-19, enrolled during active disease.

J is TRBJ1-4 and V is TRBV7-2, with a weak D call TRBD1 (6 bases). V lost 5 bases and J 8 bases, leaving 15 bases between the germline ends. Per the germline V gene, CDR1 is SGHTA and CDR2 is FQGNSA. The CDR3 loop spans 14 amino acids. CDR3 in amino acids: CASSQLLTGEKLFF. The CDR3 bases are TGTGCCAGCAGCCAACTTCTTACAGGGGAAAAACTGTTTTTT.

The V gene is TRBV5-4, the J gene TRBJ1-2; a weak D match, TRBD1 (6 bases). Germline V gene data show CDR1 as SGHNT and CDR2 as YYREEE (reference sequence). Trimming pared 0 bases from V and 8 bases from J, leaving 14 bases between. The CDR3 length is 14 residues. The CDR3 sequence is CASSLGRGAVGYTF. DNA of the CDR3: TGTGCCAGCAGCTTGGGTCGGGGGGCAGTGGGCTACACCTTC. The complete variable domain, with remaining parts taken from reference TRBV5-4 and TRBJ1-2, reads ETGVTQSPTHLIKTRGQQVTLRCSSQSGHNTVSWYQQALGQGPQFIFQYYREEENGRGNFPPRFSGLQFPNYSSELNVNALELDDSALYLCASSLGRGAVGYTFGSGTRLTVV.

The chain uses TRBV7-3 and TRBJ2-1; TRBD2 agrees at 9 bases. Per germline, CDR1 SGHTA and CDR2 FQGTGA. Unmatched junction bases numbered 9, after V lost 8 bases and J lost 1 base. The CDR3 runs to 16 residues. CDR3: CASALSGGGSYNEQFF. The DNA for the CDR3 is TGTGCCAGCGCTCTTAGCGGGGGAGGTTCCTACAATGAGCAGTTCTTC.

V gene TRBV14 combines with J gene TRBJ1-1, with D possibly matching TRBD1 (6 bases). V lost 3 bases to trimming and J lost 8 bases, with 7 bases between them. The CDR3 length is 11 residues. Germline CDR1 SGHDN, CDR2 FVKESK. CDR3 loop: CASSHGTEAFF. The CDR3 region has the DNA TGTGCCAGCAGCCATGGGACAGAAGCTTTCTTT. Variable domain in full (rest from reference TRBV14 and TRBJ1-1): EAGVTQFPSHSVIEKGQTVTLRCDPISGHDNLYWYRRVMGKEIKFLLHFVKESKQDESGMPNNRFLAERTGGTYSTLKVQPAELEDSGVYFCASSHGTEAFFGQGTRLTVV.

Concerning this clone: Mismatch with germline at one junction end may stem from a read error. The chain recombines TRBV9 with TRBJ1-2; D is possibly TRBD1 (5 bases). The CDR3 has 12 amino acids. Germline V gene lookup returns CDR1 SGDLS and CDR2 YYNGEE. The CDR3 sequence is CASTVEGFGYTF. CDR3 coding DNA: TGTGCCAGCACCGTAGAGGGGTTCGGCTACACCTTC.

In DNA form, the CDR3 reads TGTGCCAGCAGTTCCCTCGACAGCCTCTATGGCTACACCTTC. This codes for CASSSLDSLYGYTF. This chain joins TRBV6-5 and TRBJ1-2; D is perhaps TRBD1 (5 bases). Germline assignment: CDR1 MNHEY and CDR2 SVGAGI. CDR3 length: 14 amino acids. Trimming took off 4 bases at V and 4 bases at J, with 13 bases between the two ends.

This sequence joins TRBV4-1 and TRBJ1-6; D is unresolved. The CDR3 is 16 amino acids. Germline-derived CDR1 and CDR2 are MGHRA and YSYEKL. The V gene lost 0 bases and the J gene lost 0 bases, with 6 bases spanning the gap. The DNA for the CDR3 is TGCGCCAGCAGCCAAGAGGAGAGCTCCTATAATTCACCCCTCCACTTT. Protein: CASSQEESSYNSPLHF.

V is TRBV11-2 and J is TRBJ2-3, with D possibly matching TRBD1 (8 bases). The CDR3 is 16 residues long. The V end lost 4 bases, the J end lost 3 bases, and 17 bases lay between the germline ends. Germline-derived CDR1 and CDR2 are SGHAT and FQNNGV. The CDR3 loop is CASSSVTGGDTDTQYF. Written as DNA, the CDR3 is TGTGCCAGCAGCTCGGTTACAGGGGGGGATACAGATACGCAGTATTTT.

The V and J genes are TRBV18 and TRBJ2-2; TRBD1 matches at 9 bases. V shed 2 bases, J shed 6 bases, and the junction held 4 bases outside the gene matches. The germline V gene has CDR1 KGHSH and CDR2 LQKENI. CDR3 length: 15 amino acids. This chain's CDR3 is CASSPDRGSPGELFF. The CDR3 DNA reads TGTGCCAGCTCACCAGACAGGGGGTCCCCCGGGGAGCTGTTTTTT.

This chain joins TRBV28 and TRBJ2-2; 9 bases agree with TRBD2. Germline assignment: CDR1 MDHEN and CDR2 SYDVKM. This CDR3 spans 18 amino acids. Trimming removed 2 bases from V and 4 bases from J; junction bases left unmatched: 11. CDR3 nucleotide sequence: TGTGCCAGCAGTTTAGCCTCTAGCGGGGCGATGACCACCGGGGAGCTGTTTTTT. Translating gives CASSLASSGAMTTGELFF. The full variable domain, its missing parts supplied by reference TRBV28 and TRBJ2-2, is DVKVTQSSRYLVKRTGEKVFLECVQDMDHENMFWYRQDPGLGLRLIYFSYDVKMKEKGDIPEGYSVSREKKERFSLILESASTNQTSMYLCASSLASSGAMTTGELFFGEGSRLTVL.

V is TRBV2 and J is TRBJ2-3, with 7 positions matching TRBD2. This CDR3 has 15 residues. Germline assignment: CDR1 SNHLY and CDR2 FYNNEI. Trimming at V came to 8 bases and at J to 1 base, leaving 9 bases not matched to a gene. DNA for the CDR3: TGTGCCAGCGGGGGAGCGGGATCCCGCACAGATACGCAGTATTTT. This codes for CASGGAGSRTDTQYF.

CDR3 loop: CASSWDRTFTDTQYF. The CDR3 DNA follows: TGTGCCAGCAGTTGGGACAGGACCTTCACAGATACGCAGTATTTT. The chain joins TRBV6-5 to TRBJ2-3, with TRBD1 matching over 8 bases. The CDR3 runs 15 residues. Germline assignment: CDR1 MNHEY and CDR2 SVGAGI. J gave up 2 bases and V 4 bases, and 5 bases lay outside the gene matches.

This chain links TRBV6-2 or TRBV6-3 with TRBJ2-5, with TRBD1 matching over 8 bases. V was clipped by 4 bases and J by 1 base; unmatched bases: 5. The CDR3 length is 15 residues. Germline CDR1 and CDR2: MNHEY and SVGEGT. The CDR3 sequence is CASSFGQGGQETQYF. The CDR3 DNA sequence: TGTGCCAGCAGTTTCGGACAGGGAGGCCAAGAGACCCAGTACTTC.

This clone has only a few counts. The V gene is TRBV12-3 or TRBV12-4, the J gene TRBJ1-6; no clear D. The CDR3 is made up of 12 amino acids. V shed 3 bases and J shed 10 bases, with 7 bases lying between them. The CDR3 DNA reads TGTGCCAGCAGTTTGCCGGTGTCACCCCTCCACTTT. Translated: CASSLPVSPLHF.

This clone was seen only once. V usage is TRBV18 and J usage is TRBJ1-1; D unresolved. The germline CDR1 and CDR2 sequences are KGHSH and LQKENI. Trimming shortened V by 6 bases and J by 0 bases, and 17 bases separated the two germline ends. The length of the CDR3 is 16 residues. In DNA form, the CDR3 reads TGTGCCAGCTCTCCTTCGGCGGCGACTATGAACACTGAAGCTTTCTTT. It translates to CASSPSAATMNTEAFF.

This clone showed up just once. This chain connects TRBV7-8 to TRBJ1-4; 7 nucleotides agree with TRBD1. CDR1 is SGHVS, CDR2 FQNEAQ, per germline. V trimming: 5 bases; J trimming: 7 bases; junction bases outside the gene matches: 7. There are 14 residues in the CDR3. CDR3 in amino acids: CASSQGGASEKLFF. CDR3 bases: TGTGCCAGCAGCCAGGGGGGGGCTTCTGAAAAACTGTTTTTT.

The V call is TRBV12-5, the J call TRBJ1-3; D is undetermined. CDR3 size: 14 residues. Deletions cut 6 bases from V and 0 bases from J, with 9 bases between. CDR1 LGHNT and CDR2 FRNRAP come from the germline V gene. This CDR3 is CASGPQNSGNTIYF. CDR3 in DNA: TGTGCTAGTGGACCCCAGAACTCTGGAAACACCATATATTTT. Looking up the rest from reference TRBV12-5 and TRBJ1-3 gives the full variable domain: DARVTQTPRHKVTEMGQEVTMRCQPILGHNTVFWYRQTMMQGLELLAYFRNRAPLDDSGMPKDRFSAEMPDATLATLKIQPSEPRDSAVYFCASGPQNSGNTIYFGEGSWLTVV.

Here the CDR3 DNA reads TGCGCCAGCAGCCAACTTACTGGGACTAGCCGCACAGATACGCAGTATTTT. Amino acids: CASSQLTGTSRTDTQYF. The J gene is TRBJ2-3, the V gene TRBV4-1, with 9 bases lining up with TRBD2. The CDR3 contains 17 residues. Germline V CDR1 and CDR2: MGHRA, YSYEKL. The J segment lost 1 base and the V segment lost 2 bases, leaving 7 bases of the junction unmatched.

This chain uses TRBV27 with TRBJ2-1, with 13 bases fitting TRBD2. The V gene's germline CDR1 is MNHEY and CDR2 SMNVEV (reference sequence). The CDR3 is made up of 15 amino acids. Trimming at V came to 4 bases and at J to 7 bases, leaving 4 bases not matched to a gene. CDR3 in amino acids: CASSYLTSGGNEQFF. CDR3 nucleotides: TGTGCCAGCAGTTACCTGACTAGCGGGGGGAATGAGCAGTTCTTC.